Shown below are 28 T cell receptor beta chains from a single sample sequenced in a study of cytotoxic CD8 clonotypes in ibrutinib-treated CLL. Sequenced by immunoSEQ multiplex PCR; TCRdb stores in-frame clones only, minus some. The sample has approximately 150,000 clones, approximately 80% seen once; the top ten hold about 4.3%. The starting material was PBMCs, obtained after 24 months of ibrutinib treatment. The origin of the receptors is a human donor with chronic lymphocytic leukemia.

The DNA of the CDR3 is TGTGCCAGCAGGCAAACCCGGGACGATGGCTACACCTTC. It codes for CASRQTRDDGYTF. The chain links TRBV2 to TRBJ1-2, with D possibly matching TRBD1 (5 bases). Germline V gives CDR1 SNHLY, CDR2 FYNNEI. The CDR3 is made up of 13 amino acids. Trimming shortened V by 6 bases and J by 6 bases, and 14 bases separated the two germline ends.

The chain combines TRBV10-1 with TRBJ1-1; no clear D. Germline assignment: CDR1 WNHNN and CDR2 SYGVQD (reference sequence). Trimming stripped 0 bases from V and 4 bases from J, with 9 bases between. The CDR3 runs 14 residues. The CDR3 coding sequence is TGCGCCAGCAGTGAGTCGGGAAGGGTCACTGAAGCTTTCTTT. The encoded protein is CASSESGRVTEAFF.

In DNA form, the CDR3 reads TGCGCCAGCAGCCAGGGCGGGGGGGTAGCCAATGAGCAGTTCTTC. This encodes CASSQGGGVANEQFF. The rearrangement joins TRBV4-1 to TRBJ2-1; 9 positions match TRBD2. The junction had 6 bases not matched to a gene; V was cut back by 3 bases and J by 6 bases. This CDR3 contains 15 residues. Germline loops: CDR1 MGHRA, CDR2 YSYEKL.

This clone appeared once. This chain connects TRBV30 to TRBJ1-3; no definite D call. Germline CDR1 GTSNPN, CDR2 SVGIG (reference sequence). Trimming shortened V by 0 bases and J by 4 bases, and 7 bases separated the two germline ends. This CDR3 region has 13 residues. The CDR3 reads CAWSVSNGNTIYF. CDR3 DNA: TGTGCCTGGAGTGTTTCAAACGGAAACACCATATATTTT.

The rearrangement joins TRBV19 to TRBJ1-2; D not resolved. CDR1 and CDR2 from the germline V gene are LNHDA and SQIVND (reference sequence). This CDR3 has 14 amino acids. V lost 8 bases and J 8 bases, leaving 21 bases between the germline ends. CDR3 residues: CASRLTAEPRGYTF. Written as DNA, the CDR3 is TGTGCCAGTCGATTAACAGCCGAACCCAGGGGCTACACCTTC.

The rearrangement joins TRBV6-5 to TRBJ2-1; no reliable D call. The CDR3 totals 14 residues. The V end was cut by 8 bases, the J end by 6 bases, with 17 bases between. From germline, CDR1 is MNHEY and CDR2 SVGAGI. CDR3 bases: TGTGCCAGCCTTGGCCCCGGATCTCTCAATGAGCAGTTCTTC. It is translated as CASLGPGSLNEQFF.

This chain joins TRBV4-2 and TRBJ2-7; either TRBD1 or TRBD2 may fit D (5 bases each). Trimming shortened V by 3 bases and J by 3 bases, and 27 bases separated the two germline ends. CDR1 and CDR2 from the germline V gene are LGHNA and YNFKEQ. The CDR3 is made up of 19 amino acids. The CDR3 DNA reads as TGTGCCAGCAGCCACTCTCAAGGGCCCAGCGACGGGGACGACTACGAGCAGTACTTC. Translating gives CASSHSQGPSDGDDYEQYF.

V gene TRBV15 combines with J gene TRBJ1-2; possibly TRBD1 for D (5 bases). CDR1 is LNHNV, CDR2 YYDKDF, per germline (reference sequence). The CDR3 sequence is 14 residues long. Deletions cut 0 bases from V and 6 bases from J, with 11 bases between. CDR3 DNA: TGTGCCACCAGCAGAGATGGCGGGGGGAATGGCTACACCTTC. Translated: CATSRDGGGNGYTF.

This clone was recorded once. The CDR3 coding sequence is TGCAGCGTTGAGCTCCGGGACAGGGGTCCTCTACGCGGCGAGCAGTACTTC. This codes for CSVELRDRGPLRGEQYF. The chain recombines TRBV29-1 with TRBJ2-7, with 10 positions matching TRBD1. Germline assignment: CDR1 SQVTM and CDR2 ANQGSEA. The length of the CDR3 is 17 residues. Trimming removed 3 bases from V and 6 bases from J; junction bases left unmatched: 17.

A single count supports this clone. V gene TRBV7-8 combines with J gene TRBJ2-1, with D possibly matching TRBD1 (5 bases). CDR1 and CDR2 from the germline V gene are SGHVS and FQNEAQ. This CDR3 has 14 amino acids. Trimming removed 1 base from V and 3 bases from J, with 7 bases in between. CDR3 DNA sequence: TGTGCCAGCAGCTTAGGGGGCCTCTACAATGAGCAGTTCTTC. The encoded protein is CASSLGGLYNEQFF.

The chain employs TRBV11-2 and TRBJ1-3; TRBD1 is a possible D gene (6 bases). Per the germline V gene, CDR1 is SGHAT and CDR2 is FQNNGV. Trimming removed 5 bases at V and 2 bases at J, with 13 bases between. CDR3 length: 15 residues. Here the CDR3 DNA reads TGTGCCAGCAGCCGGGACCAGGGGCCTGGAAACACCATATATTTT. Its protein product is CASSRDQGPGNTIYF.

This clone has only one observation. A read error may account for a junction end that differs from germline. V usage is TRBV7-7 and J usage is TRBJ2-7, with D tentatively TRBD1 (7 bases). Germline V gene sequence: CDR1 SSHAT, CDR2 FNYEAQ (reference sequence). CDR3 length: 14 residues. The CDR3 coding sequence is TGTGCTAGCAGTCTTAGCAGGGGGGACGGCGAGCAGTACTTC. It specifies CASSLSRGDGEQYF.

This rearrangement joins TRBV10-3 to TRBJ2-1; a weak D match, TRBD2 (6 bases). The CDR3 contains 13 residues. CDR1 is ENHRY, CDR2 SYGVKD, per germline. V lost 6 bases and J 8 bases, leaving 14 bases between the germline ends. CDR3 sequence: CAIRTEGQDEQFF. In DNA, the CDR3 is TGTGCCATCAGGACGGAGGGGCAGGATGAGCAGTTCTTC.

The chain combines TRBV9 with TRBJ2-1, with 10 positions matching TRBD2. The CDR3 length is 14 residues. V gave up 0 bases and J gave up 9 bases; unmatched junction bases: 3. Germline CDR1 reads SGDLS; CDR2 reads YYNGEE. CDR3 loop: CASSVASGSTEQFF. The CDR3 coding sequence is TGTGCCAGCAGCGTAGCTAGCGGGAGTACTGAGCAGTTCTTC. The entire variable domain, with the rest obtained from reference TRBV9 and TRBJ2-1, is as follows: DSGVTQTPKHLITATGQRVTLRCSPRSGDLSVYWYQQSLDQGLQFLIQYYNGEERAKGNILERFSAQQFPDLHSELNLSSLELGDSALYFCASSVASGSTEQFFGPGTRLTVL.

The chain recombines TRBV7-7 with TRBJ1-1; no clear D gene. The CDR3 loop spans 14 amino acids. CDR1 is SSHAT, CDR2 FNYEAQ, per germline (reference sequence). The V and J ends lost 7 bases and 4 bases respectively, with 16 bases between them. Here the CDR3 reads CASTQSGPGTEAFF. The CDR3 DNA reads TGTGCCAGCACTCAATCGGGCCCCGGCACTGAAGCTTTCTTT.

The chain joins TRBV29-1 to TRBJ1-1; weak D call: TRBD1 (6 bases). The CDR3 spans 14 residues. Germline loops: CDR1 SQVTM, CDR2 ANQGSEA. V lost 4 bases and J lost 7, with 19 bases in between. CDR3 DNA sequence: TGCAGCGTTGGGGCCAGGGGTTCCAGGGGTGAAGCTTTCTTT. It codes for CSVGARGSRGEAFF.

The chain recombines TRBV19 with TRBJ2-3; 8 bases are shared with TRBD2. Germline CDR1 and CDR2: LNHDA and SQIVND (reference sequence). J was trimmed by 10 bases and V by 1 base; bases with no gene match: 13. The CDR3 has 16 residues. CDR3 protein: CASSIVGSGAAPPQYF. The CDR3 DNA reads TGTGCCAGTAGTATAGTGGGTAGCGGGGCGGCCCCGCCGCAGTATTTT.

The DNA of the CDR3 is TGTGCCAGTAGAGGACAGACAGATACGCAGTATTTT. This gives the protein CASRGQTDTQYF. The chain uses TRBV19 and TRBJ2-3; a possible D gene is TRBD1 (6 bases). Trimming took off 6 bases at V and 3 bases at J, with 7 bases between the two ends. Looked up from germline, CDR1 is LNHDA and CDR2 is SQIVND (reference sequence). This CDR3 spans 12 amino acids.

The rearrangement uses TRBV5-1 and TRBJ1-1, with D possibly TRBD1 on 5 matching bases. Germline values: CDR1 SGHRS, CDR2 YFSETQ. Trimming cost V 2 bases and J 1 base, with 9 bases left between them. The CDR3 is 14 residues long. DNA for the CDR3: TGCGCCAGCAGCTTATCAGGGACGAACACTGAAGCTTTCTTT. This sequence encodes CASSLSGTNTEAFF.

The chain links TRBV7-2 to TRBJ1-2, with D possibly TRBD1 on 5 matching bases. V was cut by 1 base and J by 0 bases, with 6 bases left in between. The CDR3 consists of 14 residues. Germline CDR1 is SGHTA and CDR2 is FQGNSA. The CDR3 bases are TGTGCCAGCAGCTTAGGGACAACTAACTATGGCTACACCTTC. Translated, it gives CASSLGTTNYGYTF.

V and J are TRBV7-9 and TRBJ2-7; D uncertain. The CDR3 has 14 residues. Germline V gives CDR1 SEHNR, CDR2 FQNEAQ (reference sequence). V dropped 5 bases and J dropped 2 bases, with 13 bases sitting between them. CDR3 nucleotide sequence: TGTGCCAGCAGCCCCCGATCAGCGACCTACGAGCAGTACTTC. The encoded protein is CASSPRSATYEQYF.

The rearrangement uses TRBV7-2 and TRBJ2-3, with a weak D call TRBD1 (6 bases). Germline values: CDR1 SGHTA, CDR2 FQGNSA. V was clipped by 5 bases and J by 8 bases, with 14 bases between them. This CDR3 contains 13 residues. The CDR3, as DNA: TGTGCCAGCAGCCCCGGACAGTCCTCTACGCAGTATTTT. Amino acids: CASSPGQSSTQYF.

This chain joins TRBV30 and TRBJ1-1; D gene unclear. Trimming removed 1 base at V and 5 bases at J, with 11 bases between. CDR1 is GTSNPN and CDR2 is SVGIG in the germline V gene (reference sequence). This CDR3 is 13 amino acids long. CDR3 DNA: TGTGCCTGGAGTGACGGGAGTGAAACTGAAGCTTTCTTT. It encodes CAWSDGSETEAFF.

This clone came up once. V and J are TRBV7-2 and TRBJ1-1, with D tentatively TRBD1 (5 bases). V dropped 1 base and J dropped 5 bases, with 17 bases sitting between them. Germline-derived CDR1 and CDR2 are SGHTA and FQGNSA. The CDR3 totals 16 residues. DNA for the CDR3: TGTGCCAGCAGCTTAGAAGGGACCCGTGTAAGAACTGAAGCTTTCTTT. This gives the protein CASSLEGTRVRTEAFF.

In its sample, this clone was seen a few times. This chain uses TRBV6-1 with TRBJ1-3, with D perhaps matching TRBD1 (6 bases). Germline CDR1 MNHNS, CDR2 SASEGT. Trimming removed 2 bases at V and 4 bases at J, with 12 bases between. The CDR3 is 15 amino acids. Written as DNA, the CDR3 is TGTGCCAGCAGTGAAATGGACAGTTGGGGAAACACCATATATTTT. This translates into CASSEMDSWGNTIYF.

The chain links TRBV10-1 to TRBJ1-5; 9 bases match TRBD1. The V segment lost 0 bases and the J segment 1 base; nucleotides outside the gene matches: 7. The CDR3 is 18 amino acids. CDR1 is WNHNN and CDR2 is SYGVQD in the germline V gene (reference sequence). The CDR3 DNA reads TGCGCCAGCAGTGAGTCGAAGGGACAGGGACCGAGCAATCAGCCCCAGCATTTT. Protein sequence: CASSESKGQGPSNQPQHF.

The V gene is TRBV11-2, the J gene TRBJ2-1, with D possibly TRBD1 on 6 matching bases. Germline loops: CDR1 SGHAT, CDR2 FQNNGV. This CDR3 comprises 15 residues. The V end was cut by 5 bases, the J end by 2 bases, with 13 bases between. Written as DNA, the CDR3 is TGTGCCAGCAGCAAAAACAGGGAGACCTACAATGAGCAGTTCTTC. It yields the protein CASSKNRETYNEQFF.

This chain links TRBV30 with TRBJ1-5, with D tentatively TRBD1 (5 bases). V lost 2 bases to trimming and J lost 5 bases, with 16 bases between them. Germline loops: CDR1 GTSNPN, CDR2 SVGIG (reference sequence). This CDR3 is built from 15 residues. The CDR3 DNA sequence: TGTGCCTGGAGTCTTGACAGCGCAAATCATCAGCCCCAGCATTTT. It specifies CAWSLDSANHQPQHF.